Listed below are T cell receptor beta chains from one sample, sequenced in a study of CD8 T cells in ankylosing spondylitis. TCRdb fed the 5' RACE reads into MiXCR, producing one record per CDR3 protein. Of under 850,000 distinct CDR3 sequences detected, around a fifth appear once; the ten largest clones hold under 20%. Specimen: blood, either unsorted or a sorted T cell fraction (not recorded which). The receptors here all came from a male donor with ankylosing spondylitis. Both conserved end residues are part of each CDR3. A D gene is named only where the DNA matches it firmly. The size field is filled for only some rows; it gives once, few, many or a size class.

v_gene	d_gene	abundance	j_gene	CDR3nt	CDR3aa
TRBV3-1	NA	few	TRBJ1-2	TGTGCCAGCAGCCGGGGGCGGTATGGCTACACCTTC	CASSRGRYGYTF
TRBV19	NA	NA	TRBJ1-1	TGTGCCAGTAGTGGATCGGTGACGGAAGCTTTCTTT	CASSGSVTEAFF
TRBV6-2/TRBV6-3	NA	NA	TRBJ2-6	TGTGCCAGCAGTTCCGCTTCCTATCAAGTTCGTAGCTCTGGGGCCAACGTCCTGACTTTC	CASSSASYQVRSSGANVLTF
TRBV2	TRBD1	NA	TRBJ2-7	TGTGCCAGCAGTGAAGGGGACAGGGGAACCTACGAGCAGTACTTC	CASSEGDRGTYEQYF
TRBV7-2	NA	few	TRBJ2-2	TGTGCCAGCAGCTTAGAAAGGGCGAACACCGGGGAGCTGTTTTTT	CASSLERANTGELFF
TRBV12-3/TRBV12-4	NA	few	TRBJ2-2	TGTGCCAGCAGTCAAACAGGGACCGGGGAGCTGTTTTTT	CASSQTGTGELFF
TRBV11-1	NA	NA	TRBJ1-4	TGTGCCAGCAGTTATATGATGCAGGGCTTCCCAGCTAATGAAAAACTGTTTTTT	CASSYMMQGFPANEKLFF
TRBV5-4	TRBD1	NA	TRBJ2-2	TGTGCCAGCAGCTTGGCCAGGGGGCGTCCCGGGGAGCTGTTTTTT	CASSLARGRPGELFF
TRBV27	TRBD2	NA	TRBJ2-4	TGTGCCAGCAGAGCCAATAGCGGGAGGGGGGCCAAAAACATTCAGTACTTC	CASRANSGRGAKNIQYF
TRBV12-3/TRBV12-4	NA	NA	TRBJ1-1	TGTGCCAGCAGTTTAGTCGGGGGATGGGGTGAAGCTTTCTTT	CASSLVGGWGEAFF
TRBV18	TRBD1	NA	TRBJ2-1	TGTGCCAGCTCACCAAGCGACAGGGCCCGCTCCTACAATGAGCAGTTCTTC	CASSPSDRARSYNEQFF
TRBV2	TRBD2	NA	TRBJ2-3	TGTGCCAGCAGCAGACTAGCGGGAGGGTCTGGAGATACGCAGTATTTT	CASSRLAGGSGDTQYF
TRBV10-3	TRBD2	NA	TRBJ2-7	TGTGCCATCAGTGAGTCTAGTAGCGGGATATCTTTAGCGGTCTCCTACGAGCAGTACTTC	CAISESSSGISLAVSYEQYF
TRBV3-1	NA	few	TRBJ2-7	TGTGCCAGCAGCCAAGTCGACAGGCTCAAGCAGTACTTC	CASSQVDRLKQYF
TRBV4-3	NA	few	TRBJ1-1	TGCGCCAGCAGCCAAGATCGGTACCTAGTGAACACTGAAGCTTTCTTT	CASSQDRYLVNTEAFF
TRBV11-2	NA	many	TRBJ2-2	TGTGCCAGCAGCTTAGTTTCAGGGCTGGGCACCGGGGAGCTGTTTTTT	CASSLVSGLGTGELFF
TRBV29-1	TRBD1	NA	TRBJ2-2	TGCAGCGTACCTACGGGACAGGGAGAATCCGGGGAGCTGTTTTTT	CSVPTGQGESGELFF
TRBV28	TRBD2	NA	TRBJ2-1	TGTGCCAGCAGTTTATTCGTCCTAGCGGGATACAATGAGCAGTTCTTC	CASSLFVLAGYNEQFF
TRBV5-7	TRBD1	NA	TRBJ2-1	TGTGCCAGCAGCACCTGGCGTCTGACAGGGGGCTCCAATGAGCAGTTCTTC	CASSTWRLTGGSNEQFF
TRBV4-3	NA	NA	TRBJ1-1	TGCGCCAGCAGCCCCACATCTTGGGCTGAAGCTTTCTTT	CASSPTSWAEAFF
TRBV24-1	TRBD1	few	TRBJ2-5	TGTGCCACCAGTGATCCCCGGACAGGGCTCTCGCAAGAGACCCAGTACTTC	CATSDPRTGLSQETQYF
TRBV15	NA	NA	TRBJ2-1	TGTGCCACCAGCAGAGACCCCCCTTATCGGGGAGTGAATGAGCAGTTCTTC	CATSRDPPYRGVNEQFF
TRBV9	NA	few	TRBJ2-2	TGTGCCAGCAGCGTGGACCTGGGTACTCGGGGCCGTGCCGGGGAGCTGTTTTTT	CASSVDLGTRGRAGELFF
TRBV2	NA	many	TRBJ2-1	TGTGCCAGCAGGGACCGCTACTTGAGGAACAATGAGCAGTTCTTC	CASRDRYLRNNEQFF
TRBV11-2	NA	many	TRBJ1-1	TGTGCCAGCAGCCGCGAGGTGGAGGGCACTGAAGCTTTCTTT	CASSREVEGTEAFF
TRBV11-2	TRBD2	few	TRBJ2-1	TGTGCCAGCAGCTTAGATCCTAGCGGGGGATACAATGAGCAGTTCTTC	CASSLDPSGGYNEQFF
TRBV4-1	TRBD2	few	TRBJ2-5	TGCGCCAGCAGCATCCGGACTAGCGGGAGTTTGTGGCAAGAGACCCAGTACTTC	CASSIRTSGSLWQETQYF
TRBV28	NA	NA	TRBJ1-1	TGTGCCAGCAGTTTCGACATCACTAGCACTGAAGCTTTCTTT	CASSFDITSTEAFF
TRBV12-3/TRBV12-4	NA	few	TRBJ1-1	TGTGCCAGCAGGCCGGGGTCCAGGGTCGAGGGCCTCACTGAAGCTTTCTTT	CASRPGSRVEGLTEAFF
TRBV4-2	TRBD2	NA	TRBJ2-5	TGTGCCAGCAGCCAAGAGGTAGCGGGGGGCCCCCGGGAGACCCAGTACTTC	CASSQEVAGGPRETQYF
TRBV20-1	TRBD2	NA	TRBJ2-7	TGCAGTGCTATTGCTAGCGGGGTCTCCTACGAGCAGTACTTC	CSAIASGVSYEQYF
TRBV11-1	TRBD2	NA	TRBJ2-5	TGTGCCAGCAGCTTTAAACGGACCCGACTAGCAGATGGGGAGACCCAGTACTTC	CASSFKRTRLADGETQYF
TRBV11-2	TRBD2	few	TRBJ2-2	TGTGCCAGCAGCCGGTTACCGGGACTAGCGGGGGTCGCGAACACCGGGGAGCTGTTTTTT	CASSRLPGLAGVANTGELFF